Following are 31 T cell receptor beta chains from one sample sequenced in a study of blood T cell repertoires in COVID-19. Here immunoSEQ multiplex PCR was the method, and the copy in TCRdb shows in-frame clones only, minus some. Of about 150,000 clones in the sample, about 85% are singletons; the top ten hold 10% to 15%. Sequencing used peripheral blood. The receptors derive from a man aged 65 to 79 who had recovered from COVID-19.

The CDR3 loop reads CATRGQGEETQYF. The CDR3 bases are TGTGCCACTCGCGGACAGGGGGAAGAGACCCAGTACTTC. This chain uses TRBV19 with TRBJ2-5, with TRBD1 identical over 10 bases. Looked up from germline, CDR1 is LNHDA and CDR2 is SQIVND (reference sequence). The CDR3 has 13 residues. With 10 bases clipped from V and 3 bases from J, the junction kept 5 bases outside the gene matches.

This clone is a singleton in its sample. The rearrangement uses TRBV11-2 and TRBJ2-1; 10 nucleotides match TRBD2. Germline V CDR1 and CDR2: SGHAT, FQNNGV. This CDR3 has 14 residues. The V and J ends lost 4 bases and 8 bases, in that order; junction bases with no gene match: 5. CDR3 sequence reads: CASSSSGRADEQFF. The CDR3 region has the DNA TGTGCCAGCAGCTCAAGCGGGAGGGCTGATGAGCAGTTCTTC.

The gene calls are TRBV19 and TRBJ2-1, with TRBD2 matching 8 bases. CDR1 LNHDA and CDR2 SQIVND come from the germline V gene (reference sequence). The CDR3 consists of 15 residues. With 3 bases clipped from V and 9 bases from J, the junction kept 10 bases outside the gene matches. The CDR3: CASSISSAGGFEQFF. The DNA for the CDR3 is TGTGCCAGTAGTATCAGCAGCGCGGGAGGCTTTGAGCAGTTCTTC.

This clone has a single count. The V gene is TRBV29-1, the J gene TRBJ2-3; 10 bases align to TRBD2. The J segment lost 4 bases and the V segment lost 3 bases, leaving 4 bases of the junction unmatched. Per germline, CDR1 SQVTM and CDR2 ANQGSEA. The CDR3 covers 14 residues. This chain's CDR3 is CSVDPSGSADTQYF. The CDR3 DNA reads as TGCAGCGTTGACCCTAGCGGGAGCGCAGATACGCAGTATTTT.

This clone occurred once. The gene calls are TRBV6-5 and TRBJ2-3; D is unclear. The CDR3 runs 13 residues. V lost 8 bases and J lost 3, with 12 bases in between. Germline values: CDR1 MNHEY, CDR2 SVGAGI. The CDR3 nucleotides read TGTGCCAGCGTGGAGCCTGGAACAGATACGCAGTATTTT. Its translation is CASVEPGTDTQYF.

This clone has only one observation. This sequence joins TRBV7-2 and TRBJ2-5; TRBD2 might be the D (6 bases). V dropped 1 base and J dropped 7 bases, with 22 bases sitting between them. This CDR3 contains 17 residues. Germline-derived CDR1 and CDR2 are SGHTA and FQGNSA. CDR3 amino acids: CASSLVSSGGERGTQYF. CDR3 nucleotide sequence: TGTGCCAGCAGCTTAGTTTCGTCCGGCGGGGAGAGGGGGACCCAGTACTTC.

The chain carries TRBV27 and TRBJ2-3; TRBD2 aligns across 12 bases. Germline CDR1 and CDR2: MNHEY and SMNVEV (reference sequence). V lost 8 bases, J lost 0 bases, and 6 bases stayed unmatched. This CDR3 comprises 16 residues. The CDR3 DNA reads TGTGCCAGCTCCGGACTAGCGGGAATAAGCACAGATACGCAGTATTTT. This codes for CASSGLAGISTDTQYF.

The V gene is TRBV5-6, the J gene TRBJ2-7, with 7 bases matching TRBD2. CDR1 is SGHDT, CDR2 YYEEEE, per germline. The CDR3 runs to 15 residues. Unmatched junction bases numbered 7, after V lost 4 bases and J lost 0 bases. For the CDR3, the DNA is TGTGCCAGCAGCCGCCTCTCGGGGGGCTCCTACGAGCAGTACTTC. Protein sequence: CASSRLSGGSYEQYF.

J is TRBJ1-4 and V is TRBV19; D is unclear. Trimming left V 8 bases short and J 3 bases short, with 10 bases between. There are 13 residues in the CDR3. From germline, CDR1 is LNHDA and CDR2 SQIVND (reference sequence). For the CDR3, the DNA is TGTGCCAGTTCGGAAGGAGCTAATGAAAAACTGTTTTTT. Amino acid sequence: CASSEGANEKLFF.

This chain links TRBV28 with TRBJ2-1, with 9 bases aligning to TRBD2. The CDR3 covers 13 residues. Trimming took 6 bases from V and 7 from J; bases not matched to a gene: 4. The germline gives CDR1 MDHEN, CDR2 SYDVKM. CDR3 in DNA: TGTGCCAGCAGGACAGCGGGAGGAAATGAGCAGTTCTTC. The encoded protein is CASRTAGGNEQFF.

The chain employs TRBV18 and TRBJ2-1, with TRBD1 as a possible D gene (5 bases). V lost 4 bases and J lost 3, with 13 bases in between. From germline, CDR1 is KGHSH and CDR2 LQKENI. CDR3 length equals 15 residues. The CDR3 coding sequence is TGTGCCAGCTCACTGGGTCAGGGTGTCTACAATGAGCAGTTCTTC. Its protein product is CASSLGQGVYNEQFF.

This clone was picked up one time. This CDR3 is CASSFGRDYEQFF. In DNA form, the CDR3 reads TGTGCCAGCAGCTTTGGGCGGGACTATGAGCAGTTCTTC. The gene calls are TRBV7-3 and TRBJ2-1, with D perhaps TRBD2 (6 bases). Trimming removed 3 bases from V and 8 bases from J, with 11 bases in between. The CDR3 totals 13 residues. The germline gives CDR1 SGHTA, CDR2 FQGTGA.

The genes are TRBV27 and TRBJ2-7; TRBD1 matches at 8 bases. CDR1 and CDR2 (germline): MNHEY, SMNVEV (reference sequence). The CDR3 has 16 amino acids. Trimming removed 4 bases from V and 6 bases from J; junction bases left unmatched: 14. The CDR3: CASSSPGQEGMSEQYF. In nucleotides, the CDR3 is TGTGCCAGCAGTTCCCCGGGACAGGAAGGGATGAGCGAGCAGTACTTC.

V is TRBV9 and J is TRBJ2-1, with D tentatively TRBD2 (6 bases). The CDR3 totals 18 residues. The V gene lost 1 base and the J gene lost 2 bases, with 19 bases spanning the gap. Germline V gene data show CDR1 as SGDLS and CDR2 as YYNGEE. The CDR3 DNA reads TGTGCCAGCAGCGTATCTTTTTCGGAGCGGGTGCCCTACAATGAGCAGTTCTTC. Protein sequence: CASSVSFSERVPYNEQFF.

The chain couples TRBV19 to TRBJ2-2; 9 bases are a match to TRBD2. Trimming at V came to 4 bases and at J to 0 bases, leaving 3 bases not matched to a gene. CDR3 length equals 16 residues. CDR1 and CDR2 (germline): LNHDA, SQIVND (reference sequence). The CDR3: CASSTIAGANTGELFF. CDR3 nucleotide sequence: TGTGCCAGTAGTACTATAGCGGGGGCGAACACCGGGGAGCTGTTTTTT.

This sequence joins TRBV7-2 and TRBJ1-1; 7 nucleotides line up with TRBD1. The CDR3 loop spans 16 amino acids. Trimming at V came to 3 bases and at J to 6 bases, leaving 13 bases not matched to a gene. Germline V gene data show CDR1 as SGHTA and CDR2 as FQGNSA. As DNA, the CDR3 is TGTGCCAGCAGCTTGGATTCGGACAGGCGGACGGCTGAAGCTTTCTTT. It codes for CASSLDSDRRTAEAFF.

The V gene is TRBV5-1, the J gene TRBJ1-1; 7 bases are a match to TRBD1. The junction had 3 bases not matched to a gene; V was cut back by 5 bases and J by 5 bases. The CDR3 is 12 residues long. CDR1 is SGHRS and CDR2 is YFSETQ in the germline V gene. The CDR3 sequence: CASRLDRTEAFF. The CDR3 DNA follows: TGCGCCAGCAGACTGGACAGGACTGAAGCTTTCTTT. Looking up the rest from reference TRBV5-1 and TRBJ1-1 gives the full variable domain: KAGVTQTPRYLIKTRGQQVTLSCSPISGHRSVSWYQQTPGQGLQFLFEYFSETQRNKGNFPGRFSGRQFSNSRSEMNVSTLELGDSALYLCASRLDRTEAFFGQGTRLTVV.

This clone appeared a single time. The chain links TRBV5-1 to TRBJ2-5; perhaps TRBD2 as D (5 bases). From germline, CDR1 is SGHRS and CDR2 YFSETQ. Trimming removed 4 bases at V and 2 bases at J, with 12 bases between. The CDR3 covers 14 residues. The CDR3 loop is CASSPGSLQETQYF. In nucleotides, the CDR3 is TGCGCCAGCAGCCCGGGGTCCCTGCAAGAGACCCAGTACTTC.

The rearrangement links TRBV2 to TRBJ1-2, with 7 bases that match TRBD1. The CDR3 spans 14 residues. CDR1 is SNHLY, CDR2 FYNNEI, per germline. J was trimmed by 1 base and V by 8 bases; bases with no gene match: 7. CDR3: CASGTGTVNYGYTF. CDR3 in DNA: TGTGCCAGCGGAACCGGGACAGTTAACTATGGCTACACCTTC.

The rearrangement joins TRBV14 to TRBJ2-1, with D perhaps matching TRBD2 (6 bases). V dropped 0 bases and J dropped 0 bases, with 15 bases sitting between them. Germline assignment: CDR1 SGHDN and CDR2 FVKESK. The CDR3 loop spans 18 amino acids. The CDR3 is CASSQDRERRGSYNEQFF. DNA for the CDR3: TGTGCCAGCAGCCAAGATCGGGAGAGAAGGGGCTCCTACAATGAGCAGTTCTTC.

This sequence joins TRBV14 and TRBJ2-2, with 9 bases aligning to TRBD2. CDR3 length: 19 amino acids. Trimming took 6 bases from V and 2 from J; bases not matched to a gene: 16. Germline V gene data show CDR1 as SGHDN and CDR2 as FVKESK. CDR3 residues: CASSQPPPGLAYNTGELFF. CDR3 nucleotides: TGTGCCAGCAGTCAACCACCCCCGGGACTAGCATATAACACCGGGGAGCTGTTTTTT.

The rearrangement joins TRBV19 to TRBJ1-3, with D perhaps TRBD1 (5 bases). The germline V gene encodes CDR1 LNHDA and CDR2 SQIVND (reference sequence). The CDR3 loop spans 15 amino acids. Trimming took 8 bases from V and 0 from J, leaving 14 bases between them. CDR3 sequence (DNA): TGTGCCAGTGAGAGACTTACAGGCTCTGGAAACACCATATATTTT. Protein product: CASERLTGSGNTIYF.

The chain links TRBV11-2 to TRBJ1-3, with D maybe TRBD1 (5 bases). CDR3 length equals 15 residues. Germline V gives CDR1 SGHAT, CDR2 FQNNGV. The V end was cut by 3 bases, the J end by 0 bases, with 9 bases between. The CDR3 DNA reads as TGTGCCAGCAGCTTGACAGCCACCTCTGGAAACACCATATATTTT. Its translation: CASSLTATSGNTIYF.

In DNA form, the CDR3 reads TGTGCCAGCAGCCAAGATGGTGTCGGGATCTACAATGAGCAGTTCTTC. Translation gives CASSQDGVGIYNEQFF. V is TRBV4-2 and J is TRBJ2-1, with D perhaps matching TRBD2 (5 bases). The germline V gene encodes CDR1 LGHNA and CDR2 YNFKEQ. Trimming removed 0 bases at V and 3 bases at J, with 12 bases between. The CDR3 is 16 residues long.

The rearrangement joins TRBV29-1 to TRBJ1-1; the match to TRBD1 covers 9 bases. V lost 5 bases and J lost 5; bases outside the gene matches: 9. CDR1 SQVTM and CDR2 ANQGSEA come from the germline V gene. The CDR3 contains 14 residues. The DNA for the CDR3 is TGCAGCGTTCAACAGGGGGCGCTTGGGACTGAAGCTTTCTTT. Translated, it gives CSVQQGALGTEAFF. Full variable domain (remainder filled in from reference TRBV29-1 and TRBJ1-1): SAVISQKPSRDICQRGTSLTIQCQVDSQVTMMFWYRQQPGQSLTLIATANQGSEATYESGFVIDKFPISRPNLTFSTLTVSNMSPEDSSIYLCSVQQGALGTEAFFGQGTRLTVV.

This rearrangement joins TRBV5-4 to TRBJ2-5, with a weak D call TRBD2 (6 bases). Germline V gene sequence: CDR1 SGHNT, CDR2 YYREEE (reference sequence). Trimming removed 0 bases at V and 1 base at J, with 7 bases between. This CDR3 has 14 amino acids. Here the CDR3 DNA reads TGTGCCAGCAGCTTGGGGGAGGTCCAAGAGACCCAGTACTTC. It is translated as CASSLGEVQETQYF.

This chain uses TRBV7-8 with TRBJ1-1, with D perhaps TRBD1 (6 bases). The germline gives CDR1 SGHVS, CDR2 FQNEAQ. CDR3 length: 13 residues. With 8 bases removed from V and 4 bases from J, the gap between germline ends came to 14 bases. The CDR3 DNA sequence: TGTGCCAGCGCCCAGGGGCAGGCCACTGAAGCTTTCTTT. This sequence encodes CASAQGQATEAFF.

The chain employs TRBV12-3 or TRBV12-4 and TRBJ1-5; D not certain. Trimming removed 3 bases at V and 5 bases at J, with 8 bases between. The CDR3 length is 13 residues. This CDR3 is CASSFSGDQPQHF. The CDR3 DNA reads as TGTGCCAGCAGTTTTTCGGGAGATCAGCCCCAGCATTTT.

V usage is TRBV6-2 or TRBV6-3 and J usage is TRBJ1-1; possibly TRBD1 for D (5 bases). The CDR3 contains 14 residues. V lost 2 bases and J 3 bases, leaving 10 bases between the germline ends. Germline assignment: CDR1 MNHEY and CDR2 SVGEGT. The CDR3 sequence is CASSYTRGDTEAFF. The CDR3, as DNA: TGTGCCAGCAGTTACACCCGGGGGGACACTGAAGCTTTCTTT.

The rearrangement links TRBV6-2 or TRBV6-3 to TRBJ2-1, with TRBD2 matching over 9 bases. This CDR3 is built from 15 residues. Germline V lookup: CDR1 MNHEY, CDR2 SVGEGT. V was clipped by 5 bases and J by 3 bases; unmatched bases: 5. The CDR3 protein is CASSQTSGNYNEQFF. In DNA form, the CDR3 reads TGTGCCAGCAGTCAGACTAGCGGAAACTACAATGAGCAGTTCTTC.

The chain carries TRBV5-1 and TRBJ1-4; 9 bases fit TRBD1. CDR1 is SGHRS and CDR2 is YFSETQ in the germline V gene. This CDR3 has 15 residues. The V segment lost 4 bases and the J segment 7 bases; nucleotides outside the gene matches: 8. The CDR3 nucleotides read TGCGCCAGCAGCGAACAGGGGGCGAAGATTGAAAAACTGTTTTTT. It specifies CASSEQGAKIEKLFF.